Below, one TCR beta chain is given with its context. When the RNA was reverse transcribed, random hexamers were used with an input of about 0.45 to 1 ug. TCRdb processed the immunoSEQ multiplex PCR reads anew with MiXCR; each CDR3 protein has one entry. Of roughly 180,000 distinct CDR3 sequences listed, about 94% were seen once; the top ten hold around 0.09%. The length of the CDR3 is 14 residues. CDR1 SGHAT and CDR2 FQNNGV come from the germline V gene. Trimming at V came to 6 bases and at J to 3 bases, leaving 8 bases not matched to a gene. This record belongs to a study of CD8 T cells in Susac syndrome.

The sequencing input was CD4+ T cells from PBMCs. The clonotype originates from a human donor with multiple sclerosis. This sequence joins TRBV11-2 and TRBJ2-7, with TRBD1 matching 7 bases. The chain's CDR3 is CASRPNRGHYEQYF. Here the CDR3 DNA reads TGTGCCAGCAGGCCTAACAGGGGTCACTACGAGCAGTACTTC.